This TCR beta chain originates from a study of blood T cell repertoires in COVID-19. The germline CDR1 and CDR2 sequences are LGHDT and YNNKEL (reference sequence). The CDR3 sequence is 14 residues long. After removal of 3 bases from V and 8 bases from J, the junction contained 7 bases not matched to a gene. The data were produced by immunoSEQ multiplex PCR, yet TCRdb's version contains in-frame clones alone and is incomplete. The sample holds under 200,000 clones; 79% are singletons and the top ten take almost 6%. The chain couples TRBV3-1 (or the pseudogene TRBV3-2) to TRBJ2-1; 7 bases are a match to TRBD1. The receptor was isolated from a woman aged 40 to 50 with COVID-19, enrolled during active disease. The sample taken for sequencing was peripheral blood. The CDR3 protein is CASSHRQGRDEQFF. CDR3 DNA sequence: TGTGCCAGCAGCCACAGACAGGGTCGGGATGAGCAGTTCTTC.